What follows is one TCR beta chain and its context. Mismatch with germline at one junction end may stem from a read error. The entry originates in a study of blood T cells in healthy people across ages. Primers used in a second PCR of roughly 6 to 11 cycles were a sample-barcoded 5' primer and a J-beta primer mix. Via MiXCR, TCRdb re-called the 5' RACE reads, giving one row per CDR3 protein. This table holds 750,000 to 950,000 distinct CDR3 sequences, about 29% found once. CDR3 length equals 16 residues. Germline V CDR1 and CDR2: SEHNR, FQNEAQ (reference sequence). The sample was also linked to a second study, of T cells of mothers and their children.

The sequencing input was blood. The clonotype originates from a woman in her thirties or forties in good health. The genes are TRBV7-9 and TRBJ2-7; D is possibly TRBD2 (5 bases). The CDR3 DNA reads as TGTGCCAGCAGATTAGCGCTCGGGGTTATTCCCTACGAGCAGTACTTC. It encodes CASRLALGVIPYEQYF. Full variable domain (rest looked up from reference TRBV7-9 and TRBJ2-7): DTGVSQNPRHKITKRGQNVTFRCDPISEHNRLYWYRQTLGQGPEFLTYFQNEAQLEKSRLLSDRFSAERPKGSFSTLEIQRTEQGDSAMYLCASRLALGVIPYEQYFGPGTRLTVT.